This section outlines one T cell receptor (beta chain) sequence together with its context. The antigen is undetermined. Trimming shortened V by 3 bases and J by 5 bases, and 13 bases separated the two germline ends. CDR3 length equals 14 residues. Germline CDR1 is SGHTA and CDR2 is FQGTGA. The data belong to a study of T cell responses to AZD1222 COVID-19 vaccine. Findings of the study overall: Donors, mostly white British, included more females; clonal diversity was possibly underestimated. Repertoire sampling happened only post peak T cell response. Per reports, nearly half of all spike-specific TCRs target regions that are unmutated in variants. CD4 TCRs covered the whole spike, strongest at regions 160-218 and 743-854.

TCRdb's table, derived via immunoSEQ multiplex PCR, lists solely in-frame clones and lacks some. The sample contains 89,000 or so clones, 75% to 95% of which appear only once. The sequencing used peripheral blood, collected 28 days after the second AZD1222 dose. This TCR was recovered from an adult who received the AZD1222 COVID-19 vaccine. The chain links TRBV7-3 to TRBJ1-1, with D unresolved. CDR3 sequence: CASSFRVVGTEAFF. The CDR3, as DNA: TGTGCCAGCAGCTTTCGGGTAGTGGGGACTGAAGCTTTCTTT.